The 9 T cell receptor beta chains presented below share a single source sample, sequenced in a study of human T cells and chemical hapten exposure (dated by TCRdb to 2020 to 2022). Explained via the paper, the time point label denotes: patch test 1, 2 weeks after DPC sensitization. The sample's treatment or condition label, in plain terms: therapeutic diphenylcyclopropenone sensitization with weekly scalp DPC. The method behind the library was RACE. The sample was run on a NextSeq 500. TCRdb reran the public reads through fastp at Q25 and MiXCR, keeping productive beta chains. Every entry covers one CDR3 protein and lists the most common genes and DNA from its rows. This sample comprises approximately 350,000 distinct CDR3 sequences, roughly 6.9% of them detected only once. The ten largest clones represent 7.5% to 8.5% of the sample. This specimen was whole blood, taken in connection with sensitization to the hapten diphenylcyclopropenone (DPC). The receptors come from a woman aged 18 to 35 with alopecia areata. Some clones in this sample may be carry-over from other donors' samples.

This clonotype was detected only a few times. The CDR3 region has the DNA TGTGCCAGCAGCCTCCGGCGGGCGGGGAGGCGCTATGGCTACACCTTC. It codes for CASSLRRAGRRYGYTF. The chain employs TRBV7-9 and TRBJ1-2; D is uncertain. Trimming pared 5 bases from V and 4 bases from J, leaving 20 bases between. Germline CDR1 and CDR2: SEHNR and FQNEAQ (reference sequence). The CDR3 length is 16 residues.

There are many counts of this clonotype. The J gene is TRBJ1-5, the V gene TRBV5-4; no definite D call. Germline V gives CDR1 SGHNT, CDR2 YYREEE (reference sequence). V gave up 4 bases and J gave up 3 bases, with 11 bases separating them. The CDR3 totals 14 residues. Here the CDR3 reads CASSEDGPNQPQHF. CDR3 DNA: TGTGCCAGCAGCGAGGACGGCCCCAATCAGCCCCAGCATTTT.

This clonotype has more than one count but fewer than ten. The J gene is TRBJ2-2, the V gene TRBV27; 7 bases line up with TRBD2. Trimming at V came to 5 bases and at J to 5 bases, leaving 5 bases not matched to a gene. Per germline, CDR1 MNHEY and CDR2 SMNVEV (reference sequence). The CDR3 length is 14 residues. CDR3 nucleotides: TGTGCCAGCAGTCCCGGAGCGGGGACCGGGGAGCTGTTTTTT. Amino acids: CASSPGAGTGELFF.

This clonotype was counted at least ten times. The chain uses TRBV7-8 and TRBJ1-2, with 9 bases identical to TRBD1. CDR1 and CDR2 (germline): SGHVS, FQNEAQ. The CDR3 sequence is 14 residues long. Unmatched junction bases numbered 4, after V lost 1 base and J lost 7 bases. CDR3 sequence reads: CASSLVLQGAGYTF. DNA of the CDR3: TGTGCCAGCAGCTTAGTATTACAGGGGGCTGGCTACACCTTC.

CDR3 bases: TGTGCCAGCAGTTCCGGGACAGGGTTGGGCGAGCAGTACTTC. Its protein product is CASSSGTGLGEQYF. The V gene is TRBV6-5, the J gene TRBJ2-7, with 9 bases that match TRBD1. The ends lost 4 bases at V and 6 bases at J; junction bases unmatched: 7. The CDR3 is made up of 14 amino acids. In germline, CDR1 is MNHEY, CDR2 SVGAGI.

This chain joins TRBV5-1 and TRBJ1-1; possible D gene TRBD1, 5 bases. The CDR3 runs 13 residues. The V and J ends lost 5 bases and 4 bases respectively, with 12 bases between them. Looked up from germline, CDR1 is SGHRS and CDR2 is YFSETQ. CDR3 region: CASREMGGTEAFF. Written as DNA, the CDR3 is TGCGCCAGCAGGGAAATGGGGGGCACTGAAGCTTTCTTT.

This clonotype was seen only a few times. J is TRBJ2-3 and V is TRBV6-1, with 10 bases fitting TRBD2. The V and J ends lost 4 bases and 0 bases, in that order; junction bases with no gene match: 10. Germline-derived CDR1 and CDR2 are MNHNS and SASEGT. This CDR3 region has 18 residues. The CDR3 here is CASSAELRGLASTDTQYF. In nucleotides, the CDR3 is TGTGCCAGCAGTGCTGAATTGAGGGGACTAGCGAGCACAGATACGCAGTATTTT.

The sample holds a few counts of this clonotype. The chain combines TRBV7-2 with TRBJ2-5; TRBD1 is a possible D gene (5 bases). With 5 bases removed from V and 5 bases from J, the gap between germline ends came to 12 bases. There are 13 residues in the CDR3. Germline V lookup: CDR1 SGHTA, CDR2 FQGNSA. The CDR3 DNA reads as TGTGCCAGCAGCCCGGACACGGTGGAGACCCAGTACTTC. This sequence encodes CASSPDTVETQYF.

This clonotype has just a few counts. The rearrangement links TRBV6-1 to TRBJ1-1; the match to TRBD1 covers 10 bases. CDR3 size: 15 residues. Germline CDR1 reads MNHNS; CDR2 reads SASEGT. V lost 3 bases and J lost 5; bases outside the gene matches: 6. CDR3 sequence (DNA): TGTGCCAGCAGTGATGCCGGGACAGGGGTTACTGAAGCTTTCTTT. Translating gives CASSDAGTGVTEAFF.